A single sample is the source of the 17 T cell receptor beta chains below, sequenced in a study of response to subunit inactivated influenza vaccine (dated by TCRdb to the late 2010s). To prepare the library, RT-PCR was applied. Instrument on record: Illumina HiSeq 2500. TCRdb cleaned the public reads at Q25 with fastp, built clones with MiXCR and kept in-frame beta chains. CDR3 protein duplicates are merged, each entry listing the most common genes and DNA. The sample table holds hundreds of thousands of distinct CDR3 sequences, of which 10% to 15% were seen once. The top ten clones comprise about 10% of the sample. The input for sequencing was PBMCs from blood, taken on the day of vaccination. The receptors here all came from a man in his forties or fifties who received an inactivated influenza vaccine. Donor details come from another sample of the same person, matched by shared clones.

The chain has TRBV3-1 and TRBJ2-3, with a possible D match to TRBD2 (5 bases). This CDR3 is 12 amino acids long. Germline-derived CDR1 and CDR2 are LGHDT and YNNKEL (reference sequence). Trimming removed 1 base at V and 10 bases at J, with 9 bases between. The CDR3 here is CASSQGLAAQYF. The CDR3 bases are TGTGCCAGCAGCCAAGGGCTAGCTGCGCAGTATTTT.

This clonotype has ten or more counts. This rearrangement joins TRBV29-1 to TRBJ1-5; no reliable D call. Germline V lookup: CDR1 SQVTM, CDR2 ANQGSEA. The CDR3 spans 15 residues. The V and J ends lost 5 bases and 3 bases respectively, with 17 bases between them. The CDR3 region is CSVSYTSDANQPQHF. CDR3 nucleotides: TGCAGCGTTTCCTATACATCGGACGCCAATCAGCCCCAGCATTTT.

Only a few counts were recorded for this clonotype. The V call is TRBV7-6, the J call TRBJ2-1; 7 positions agree with TRBD2. With V trimmed by 2 bases and J by 7 bases, 11 bases remained unmatched. Germline CDR1 and CDR2: SGHVS and FNYEAQ. The CDR3 extends over 16 amino acids. In DNA form, the CDR3 reads TGTGCCAGCAGCTTACGCTCGGAGTGGGAGGGAAATGAGCAGTTCTTC. As protein: CASSLRSEWEGNEQFF.

Only a few counts were recorded for this clonotype. The chain combines TRBV24-1 with TRBJ1-5, with D unresolved. The CDR3 runs to 14 residues. The V end was cut by 4 bases, the J end by 4 bases, with 10 bases between. Germline-derived CDR1 and CDR2 are KGHDR and SFDVKD. CDR3: CATSDATLNQPQHF. CDR3 DNA: TGTGCCACCAGTGACGCTACACTTAATCAGCCCCAGCATTTT.

This clonotype was seen only a few times. CDR3 coding DNA: TGTGCCAGCAGCACTAGACCAGGCATCGTGCAGTTCTTC. Amino acids: CASSTRPGIVQFF. V gene TRBV21-1 combines with J gene TRBJ2-1. TRBV21-1 is a recognized pseudogene. The CDR3 loop spans 13 amino acids.

This chain links TRBV4-3 with TRBJ2-3; D not resolved. V lost 4 bases and J lost 5, with 13 bases in between. CDR3 length equals 14 residues. Germline V gene data show CDR1 as LGHNA and CDR2 as YSLEER. Here the CDR3 DNA reads TGCGCCAGCAGCCCTCAGACTGGGATAGATACGCAGTATTTT. This sequence encodes CASSPQTGIDTQYF.

The V call is TRBV7-9, the J call TRBJ2-1; TRBD2 matches 11 bases. The CDR3 is made up of 15 amino acids. In germline, CDR1 is SEHNR, CDR2 FQNEAQ (reference sequence). With V trimmed by 5 bases and J by 3 bases, 3 bases remained unmatched. In nucleotides, the CDR3 is TGTGCCAGCAGCAGTAGCGGGAGGGTCTACAATGAGCAGTTCTTC. This codes for CASSSSGRVYNEQFF.

This clonotype occurred many times. V gene TRBV5-1 combines with J gene TRBJ2-1; 8 bases are shared with TRBD2. This CDR3 is 15 amino acids long. Per germline, CDR1 SGHRS and CDR2 YFSETQ. The V segment lost 4 bases and the J segment 7 bases; nucleotides outside the gene matches: 10. The CDR3 region is CASSPGTSVRNEQFF. In nucleotides, the CDR3 is TGCGCCAGCAGCCCCGGGACTAGTGTTAGGAATGAGCAGTTCTTC.

This rearrangement joins TRBV20-1 to TRBJ2-4; no firm D call. From germline, CDR1 is DFQATT and CDR2 SNEGSKA (reference sequence). V lost 0 bases, J lost 7 bases, and 7 bases lay in between. There are 12 residues in the CDR3. The DNA of the CDR3 is TGCAGTGCTAGAGACACAAACAACATTCAGTACTTC. Translation gives CSARDTNNIQYF.

The chain uses TRBV7-9 and TRBJ1-4; weak D call: TRBD1 (6 bases). The CDR3 totals 16 residues. The V and J ends lost 0 bases and 13 bases respectively, with 21 bases between them. Germline CDR1 and CDR2: SEHNR and FQNEAQ (reference sequence). This chain's CDR3 is CASSLALQGRQGRLFF. The CDR3 DNA reads TGTGCCAGCAGCTTAGCGCTTCAGGGCCGTCAGGGGAGACTGTTTTTT.

This chain joins TRBV12-3 or TRBV12-4 and TRBJ2-6, with TRBD2 matching 8 bases. The CDR3 covers 18 residues. V gave up 4 bases and J gave up 0 bases; unmatched junction bases: 8. The CDR3 protein is CASSSKAGAVSGANVLTF. In DNA form, the CDR3 reads TGTGCCAGCAGTTCGAAAGCGGGGGCGGTCTCTGGGGCCAACGTCCTGACTTTC.

The chain has TRBV6-5 and TRBJ2-1, with D possibly being TRBD1 (6 bases). CDR1 and CDR2 (germline): MNHEY, SVGAGI. Trimming removed 4 bases from V and 5 bases from J, with 12 bases in between. There are 14 residues in the CDR3. CDR3 DNA: TGTGCCAGCAGTTTCATGGACAGCAACAATGAGCAGTTCTTC. This gives the protein CASSFMDSNNEQFF.

This clonotype was counted ten times or more. The chain is built from TRBV12-3 or TRBV12-4 and TRBJ2-7; D is ambiguous. This CDR3 has 15 amino acids. Trimming removed 3 bases from V and 0 bases from J, with 12 bases in between. CDR3 protein: CASSLGAGTSYEQYF. DNA for the CDR3: TGTGCCAGCAGTTTGGGCGCCGGCACCTCCTACGAGCAGTACTTC.

Here the CDR3 DNA reads TGCAGCGCTAGGGGTCCCAATGAGCAGTTCTTC. Translation: CSARGPNEQFF. V is TRBV29-1 and J is TRBJ2-1, with D tentatively TRBD1 (5 bases). The CDR3 is made up of 11 amino acids. Trimming took 7 bases from V and 6 from J, leaving 10 bases between them. Germline CDR1 SQVTM, CDR2 ANQGSEA.

This rearrangement joins TRBV10-3 to TRBJ2-7; 7 bases fit TRBD2. CDR1 and CDR2 from the germline V gene are ENHRY and SYGVKD. The trim removed 9 bases at V and 4 bases at J, leaving 6 bases unmatched. CDR3 length: 12 residues. The DNA for the CDR3 is TGTGCCATTGGTGGGGGGGGATACGAGCAGTACTTC. As protein: CAIGGGGYEQYF.

In this sample, this clonotype turned up many times. The chain joins TRBV5-1 to TRBJ1-5, with 7 bases lining up with TRBD1. There are 15 residues in the CDR3. The germline CDR1 and CDR2 sequences are SGHRS and YFSETQ. Trimming cost V 0 bases and J 4 bases; bases outside gene matches: 4. The CDR3 DNA sequence: TGCGCCAGCAGCTTGGAGGGACAGCCGAATCAGCCCCAGCATTTT. It translates to CASSLEGQPNQPQHF.

CDR3 bases: TGTGCCAGCACCATAGTCAGGGCTTCCTACACCTTC. Its protein product is CASTIVRASYTF. The chain joins TRBV12-3 or TRBV12-4 to TRBJ1-2; possibly TRBD1 for D (5 bases). V dropped 7 bases and J dropped 10 bases, with 16 bases sitting between them. This CDR3 comprises 12 residues.